These 28 T cell receptor beta chains share one sample of origin, sequenced in a study of cytomegalovirus exposure and HLA in healthy donors. This PCR relied on a set of 60 Vbeta primers and 13 Jbeta primers. Measured with immunoSEQ multiplex PCR; TCRdb has only the in-frame clones, and not every one. Of 150,000 to 200,000 clones detected, roughly 83% appear once; the ten largest clones hold around 1.3%. Sequenced sample: PBMCs. These receptors were obtained from a boy aged 2 to 9 in good health and CMV-seronegative.

This rearrangement joins TRBV28 to TRBJ1-1; TRBD1 agrees at 7 bases. This CDR3 has 14 amino acids. With V trimmed by 4 bases and J by 4 bases, 6 bases remained unmatched. Germline V CDR1 and CDR2: MDHEN, SYDVKM. The DNA of the CDR3 is TGTGCCAGCAGTTCCCTCGGGACAGTCACTGAAGCTTTCTTT. Translating gives CASSSLGTVTEAFF.

A remark on this clone: The sample has other DNA sequences that encode this CDR3 too. The chain joins TRBV7-6 to TRBJ1-1; TRBD1 matches 7 bases. V shed 5 bases and J 1 base; nucleotides not matched to a gene: 4. Germline loops: CDR1 SGHVS, CDR2 FNYEAQ. This CDR3 is built from 14 residues. The CDR3 reads CASSPGTENTEAFF. In nucleotides, the CDR3 is TGTGCCAGCAGCCCAGGGACAGAGAACACTGAAGCTTTCTTT.

The rearrangement links TRBV9 to TRBJ1-2, with 8 bases aligning to TRBD1. The CDR3 is 13 residues long. Germline values: CDR1 SGDLS, CDR2 YYNGEE. V lost 4 bases to trimming and J lost 8 bases; unmatched junction nucleotides: 7. CDR3 in DNA: TGTGCCAGCAGCTCCCGGACAGGGATGGGCTACACCTTC. Translation: CASSSRTGMGYTF.

This clone was found once. The rearrangement uses TRBV7-9 and TRBJ1-2; TRBD1 is a possible D gene (6 bases). V lost 5 bases, J lost 6 bases, and 16 bases lay in between. This CDR3 has 14 amino acids. CDR1 is SEHNR, CDR2 FQNEAQ, per germline (reference sequence). CDR3 loop: CASSRPGQGHGYTF. CDR3 nucleotide sequence: TGTGCCAGCAGCCGGCCGGGACAAGGCCATGGCTACACCTTC.

The rearrangement uses TRBV7-9 and TRBJ2-7, with 8 bases lining up with TRBD1. CDR1 and CDR2 from the germline V gene are SEHNR and FQNEAQ (reference sequence). V dropped 3 bases and J dropped 5; count of bases not matched to a gene: 9. The CDR3 has 15 amino acids. The CDR3 nucleotides are TGTGCCAGCAGCTTTACAGGGACAGGTGACAACGAGCAGTACTTC. Translating it yields CASSFTGTGDNEQYF.

The chain joins TRBV15 to TRBJ1-2; tentatively, D is TRBD1 (5 bases). V lost 4 bases, J lost 2 bases, and 20 bases lay in between. This CDR3 has 17 amino acids. CDR1 is LNHNV, CDR2 YYDKDF, per germline (reference sequence). The CDR3 sequence is CATSTPRGGEANYGYTF. CDR3 DNA: TGTGCCACCAGCACCCCCCGGGGGGGGGAGGCCAACTATGGCTACACCTTC.

The gene calls are TRBV7-9 and TRBJ2-1; 9 nucleotides align to TRBD1. The germline V gene encodes CDR1 SEHNR and CDR2 FQNEAQ (reference sequence). The CDR3 is 14 amino acids. The V gene end was trimmed by 5 bases and the J gene end by 5 bases; junction bases not matched to a gene: 4. CDR3 sequence reads: CASSQGTGNNEQFF. CDR3 DNA sequence: TGTGCCAGCAGCCAGGGGACAGGGAACAATGAGCAGTTCTTC. Full variable domain (outside the CDR3, taken from reference TRBV7-9 and TRBJ2-1): DTGVSQNPRHKITKRGQNVTFRCDPISEHNRLYWYRQTLGQGPEFLTYFQNEAQLEKSRLLSDRFSAERPKGSFSTLEIQRTEQGDSAMYLCASSQGTGNNEQFFGPGTRLTVL.

J is TRBJ1-4 and V is TRBV27; 9 bases are shared with TRBD1. This CDR3 comprises 14 residues. The junction had 3 bases not matched to a gene; V was cut back by 8 bases and J by 2 bases. Germline V gene lookup returns CDR1 MNHEY and CDR2 SMNVEV (reference sequence). The CDR3 loop is CASRGTGTNEKLFF. CDR3 DNA: TGTGCCAGCCGAGGGACAGGGACTAATGAAAAACTGTTTTTT.

The V gene is TRBV25-1, the J gene TRBJ1-6, with TRBD1 as a possible D gene (5 bases). The CDR3 runs 14 residues. Trimming took 4 bases from V and 7 from J, leaving 11 bases between them. Germline CDR1 and CDR2: MGHDK and SYGVNS. The CDR3 sequence: CASSARDRNSPLHF. DNA for the CDR3: TGTGCCAGCAGTGCCAGGGATCGGAATTCACCCCTCCACTTT.

The chain links TRBV6-5 to TRBJ1-1, with D possibly matching TRBD1 (5 bases). Germline loops: CDR1 MNHEY, CDR2 SVGAGI. The V gene lost 3 bases and the J gene lost 0 bases, with 11 bases spanning the gap. The CDR3 consists of 15 residues. This CDR3 is CASSYGTSMNTEAFF. The CDR3 DNA is TGTGCCAGCAGTTATGGGACTTCGATGAACACTGAAGCTTTCTTT.

The gene calls are TRBV11-1 and TRBJ2-5; 7 positions match TRBD2. With V trimmed by 4 bases and J by 4 bases, 9 bases remained unmatched. There are 15 residues in the CDR3. Germline-derived CDR1 and CDR2 are SGHAT and FQDESV (reference sequence). The CDR3 DNA sequence: TGTGCCAGCAGCTCCTCCCAAGGACTAGGAGAGACCCAGTACTTC. This gives the protein CASSSSQGLGETQYF.

This clone has just a few counts. This chain links TRBV28 with TRBJ1-2; D remains unclear. V was trimmed by 1 base and J by 3 bases, leaving 9 bases between them. CDR3 length: 14 amino acids. CDR1 and CDR2 (germline): MDHEN, SYDVKM. CDR3 region: CASSLSARHYGYTF. The CDR3 nucleotides read TGTGCCAGCAGTTTATCAGCTAGGCACTATGGCTACACCTTC.

This rearrangement joins TRBV11-3 to TRBJ2-3, with a tentative D call TRBD2 (6 bases). The germline CDR1 and CDR2 sequences are SGHNT and YENEEA. Trimming left V 3 bases short and J 3 bases short, with 10 bases between. This CDR3 has 14 residues. The CDR3 region has the DNA TGTGCCAGCAGCTTGGGGACTGCGACAGATACGCAGTATTTT. Protein: CASSLGTATDTQYF.

This clone has only a few counts. The J gene is TRBJ2-3, the V gene TRBV6-5; perhaps TRBD1 as D (6 bases). With 8 bases removed from V and 2 bases from J, the gap between germline ends came to 17 bases. The germline V gene has CDR1 MNHEY and CDR2 SVGAGI. The CDR3 extends over 15 amino acids. CDR3 in DNA: TGTGCCAGCTCCTCCCCAGGGGCGCTCACAGATACGCAGTATTTT. Protein product: CASSSPGALTDTQYF.

The V call is TRBV4-3, the J call TRBJ2-3; possibly TRBD2 for D (7 bases). V lost 4 bases and J 3 bases, leaving 17 bases between the germline ends. Germline values: CDR1 LGHNA, CDR2 YSLEER. The CDR3 loop spans 16 amino acids. The CDR3 coding sequence is TGCGCCAGCAGCCGAGGGGGAGGGACGGGTACAGATACGCAGTATTTT. Protein: CASSRGGGTGTDTQYF.

This chain joins TRBV6-5 and TRBJ2-3; TRBD2 matches 8 bases. This CDR3 spans 11 amino acids. Germline trimming cut 8 bases from V and 7 bases from J; bases unmatched to any gene: 2. CDR1 is MNHEY and CDR2 is SVGAGI in the germline V gene. CDR3 sequence: CASRTSNTQYF. As DNA, the CDR3 is TGTGCCAGCCGGACTAGCAATACGCAGTATTTT.

V gene TRBV5-4 combines with J gene TRBJ1-2; no clear D. This CDR3 has 13 residues. Looked up from germline, CDR1 is SGHNT and CDR2 is YYREEE (reference sequence). The germline V and J ends were trimmed by 0 bases and 2 bases, with 5 bases remaining between them. The CDR3 reads CASSLELNYGYTF. CDR3 DNA: TGTGCCAGCAGCTTGGAACTAAACTATGGCTACACCTTC.

The rearrangement uses TRBV7-2 and TRBJ1-2; D gene unclear. Germline V lookup: CDR1 SGHTA, CDR2 FQGNSA. V dropped 2 bases and J dropped 6 bases, with 10 bases sitting between them. This CDR3 is built from 13 residues. As DNA, the CDR3 is TGTGCCAGCAGCTTACAGGTTGTGCATGGCTACACCTTC. This encodes CASSLQVVHGYTF. The full variable domain, rest sourced from reference TRBV7-2 and TRBJ1-2, is GAGVSQSPSNKVTEKGKDVELRCDPISGHTALYWYRQSLGQGLEFLIYFQGNSAPDKSGLPSDRFSAERTGGSVSTLTIQRTQQEDSAVYLCASSLQVVHGYTFGSGTRLTVV.

The V gene is TRBV2, the J gene TRBJ1-5, with no clear D. Germline-derived CDR1 and CDR2 are SNHLY and FYNNEI. This CDR3 has 12 residues. The V end lost 4 bases, the J end lost 4 bases, and 5 bases lay between the germline ends. CDR3 coding DNA: TGTGCCAGCAGTGGGCCGAATCAGCCCCAGCATTTT. Its protein is CASSGPNQPQHF.

The J gene is TRBJ1-2, the V gene TRBV9, with D maybe TRBD1 (5 bases). The CDR3 is made up of 16 amino acids. Germline assignment: CDR1 SGDLS and CDR2 YYNGEE. Trimming cost V 0 bases and J 4 bases, with 16 bases left between them. CDR3 amino acids: CASSVDGQGKGYGYTF. The CDR3 region has the DNA TGTGCCAGCAGCGTAGACGGGCAGGGTAAAGGCTATGGCTACACCTTC.

J is TRBJ2-1 and V is TRBV4-2; 7 nucleotides agree with TRBD2. The germline gives CDR1 LGHNA, CDR2 YNFKEQ. This CDR3 is 14 amino acids long. V lost 1 base, J lost 10 bases, and 7 bases stayed unmatched. CDR3 in amino acids: CASSQVLAVKEQFF. For the CDR3, the DNA is TGTGCCAGCAGCCAAGTCCTAGCGGTAAAAGAGCAGTTCTTC.

The chain recombines TRBV6-5 with TRBJ2-3; 10 nucleotides align to TRBD2. This CDR3 spans 14 amino acids. Germline V gives CDR1 MNHEY, CDR2 SVGAGI. The V gene end was trimmed by 4 bases and the J gene end by 6 bases; junction bases not matched to a gene: 4. CDR3: CASSSSGGADTQYF. In DNA form, the CDR3 reads TGTGCCAGCAGTTCCAGCGGGGGGGCCGATACGCAGTATTTT.

There are a few counts of this clone. V is TRBV29-1 and J is TRBJ1-1, with TRBD1 as a possible D gene (5 bases). This CDR3 is 13 amino acids long. Germline V CDR1 and CDR2: SQVTM, ANQGSEA. V was trimmed by 5 bases and J by 6 bases, leaving 16 bases between them. The CDR3 sequence is CSVPNGGGSEAFF. In nucleotides, the CDR3 is TGCAGCGTTCCTAATGGCGGGGGATCTGAAGCTTTCTTT.

This clone has only a few counts. The chain recombines TRBV6-5 with TRBJ2-1; 10 nucleotides match TRBD2. J gave up 6 bases and V 2 bases, and 7 bases lay outside the gene matches. Germline values: CDR1 MNHEY, CDR2 SVGAGI. The length of the CDR3 is 16 residues. CDR3 amino acids: CASSYLRLAGANEQFF. The CDR3 bases are TGTGCCAGCAGTTACCTTCGGCTAGCGGGAGCCAATGAGCAGTTCTTC.

The chain couples TRBV11-2 to TRBJ2-7, with D possibly matching TRBD2 (5 bases). V was cut by 5 bases and J by 3 bases, with 20 bases left in between. The CDR3 runs to 16 residues. Germline CDR1 and CDR2: SGHAT and FQNNGV. CDR3 coding DNA: TGTGCCAGCAGCGGAAGAGGGCAGGCCCACTACTACGAGCAGTACTTC. Translated, it gives CASSGRGQAHYYEQYF. The whole variable domain, remainder taken from reference TRBV11-2 and TRBJ2-7, is EAGVAQSPRYKIIEKRQSVAFWCNPISGHATLYWYQQILGQGPKLLIQFQNNGVVDDSQLPKDRFSAERLKGVDSTLKIQPAKLEDSAVYLCASSGRGQAHYYEQYFGPGTRLTVT.

The genes are TRBV5-6 and TRBJ1-5, with D hard to call. Trimming stripped 5 bases from V and 0 bases from J, with 15 bases between. The CDR3 runs 16 residues. CDR1 is SGHDT and CDR2 is YYEEEE in the germline V gene. CDR3 in amino acids: CASRSGGDYSNQPQHF. The CDR3 region has the DNA TGTGCCAGCAGATCCGGTGGAGACTATAGCAATCAGCCCCAGCATTTT.

The chain employs TRBV7-8 and TRBJ1-2; no clear D gene. Germline V lookup: CDR1 SGHVS, CDR2 FQNEAQ. Deletions cut 5 bases from V and 4 bases from J, with 14 bases between. This CDR3 comprises 14 residues. The DNA of the CDR3 is TGTGCCAGCAGCGGGCGGGCGCGTGGCTATGGCTACACCTTC. Amino acids: CASSGRARGYGYTF. Together with reference TRBV7-8 and TRBJ1-2, the CDR3 gives the full variable domain: GAGVSQSPRYKVAKRGQDVALRCDPISGHVSLFWYQQALGQGPEFLTYFQNEAQLDKSGLPSDRFFAERPEGSVSTLKIQRTQQEDSAVYLCASSGRARGYGYTFGSGTRLTVV.

The V call is TRBV20-1, the J call TRBJ2-3; D remains ambiguous. The V gene lost 1 base and the J gene lost 6 bases, with 5 bases spanning the gap. The germline V gene encodes CDR1 DFQATT and CDR2 SNEGSKA (reference sequence). This CDR3 spans 11 amino acids. DNA for the CDR3: TGCAGTGCTAGAGTAATGGATACGCAGTATTTT. This sequence encodes CSARVMDTQYF.